A selection of T cell receptor beta chains follows, all from one sample in a study of cytomegalovirus exposure and HLA in healthy donors. Only in-frame clones appear in the TCRdb table, and some are missing; sequencing was by immunoSEQ multiplex PCR. The data hold 70,000 to 95,000 clones, with roughly 77% observed a single time. The specimen was PBMCs. Source of these receptors: a woman between 40 and 55 years old in good health and CMV-seropositive. The CDR3 runs from the conserved cysteine through the conserved F or W. Each record gives: D gene, J gene, clone size, V gene, CDR3 DNA, CDR3 protein. The D gene is left open where the match is weak. A clone size is listed for some rows: how often the clone was seen (once, few, many), or a class if it is expanded.

TRBD1 | TRBJ1-4 | NA | TRBV10-2 | TGCGCCAGCACAGCGGACAGGGTGGATGAAAAACTGTTTTTT | CASTADRVDEKLFF
TRBD1 | TRBJ1-1 | NA | TRBV9 | TGTGCCAGCAGCGACGGGACAGTCCCTAGGGGAGCTTTCTTT | CASSDGTVPRGAFF
TRBD2 | TRBJ2-2 | NA | TRBV6-9 | TGTGCCAGCAGTTCGGACGGCGGGAGGATTACCGGGGAGCTGTTTTTT | CASSSDGGRITGELFF
TRBD1 | TRBJ1-5 | NA | TRBV2 | TGTGCCAGCAGCGAACAGGGGGCTGGCAATCAGCCCCAGCATTTT | CASSEQGAGNQPQHF
TRBD1 | TRBJ2-7 | NA | TRBV28 | TGTGCCAGCAGCCACGGGACAGCCGACTCCTACGAGCAGTACTTC | CASSHGTADSYEQYF
TRBD1 | TRBJ2-3 | NA | TRBV5-1 | TGCGCCAGCAGCCTGGGCAGGGGGGATACGCAGTATTTT | CASSLGRGDTQYF
NA | TRBJ2-7 | NA | TRBV5-1 | TGCGCCAGCAGCTTCTCGGGGTCCCAGACCTACGAGCAGTACTTC | CASSFSGSQTYEQYF
TRBD2 | TRBJ2-2 | NA | TRBV5-5 | TGTGCCAGCAGCCTCCTAGCGGGAACGAACACCGGGGAGCTGTTTTTT | CASSLLAGTNTGELFF
TRBD2 | TRBJ2-1 | once | TRBV25-1 | TGTGCCAGCACTCACGGGACTAGCCTCAATGAGCAGTTCTTC | CASTHGTSLNEQFF
TRBD2 | TRBJ2-1 | NA | TRBV11-3 | TGTGCCAGCAGCCCCTACGCGGGTAGCGGGAGACAGGGTGTGGATGAGCAGTTCTTC | CASSPYAGSGRQGVDEQFF
TRBD1 | TRBJ1-2 | NA | TRBV5-1 | TGCGCCAGCAGGGAAGGGACAGGGGGCTCGGGTGGCTACACCTTC | CASREGTGGSGGYTF
TRBD1 | TRBJ1-5 | NA | TRBV5-1 | TGCGCCAGCAGCTTGGGTACAGGGGGGAATCAGCCCCAGCATTTT | CASSLGTGGNQPQHF
NA | TRBJ2-7 | NA | TRBV29-1 | TGCAGCGTTGATCGGCAGGGTGGTCTCCCCTACGAGCAGTACTTC | CSVDRQGGLPYEQYF
NA | TRBJ1-1 | NA | TRBV6-6 | TGTGCCAGCAGTTCCACAGGGTTAGAAGCTTTCTTT | CASSSTGLEAFF
NA | TRBJ2-7 | NA | TRBV2 | TGTGCCAGCAGTGTCAACAGGGTTGGGTACGAGCAGTACTTC | CASSVNRVGYEQYF
NA | TRBJ1-2 | NA | TRBV12-2 | TGTGCAAGTCGCTTAAGGGGGCTACTGAGGGGACAAGAAAACTATGGCTACACCTTC | CASRLRGLLRGQENYGYTF
TRBD1 | TRBJ2-3 | NA | TRBV13 | TGTGCCAGCAGCCACCCCCCGGGACAGGGAGTGGGAGATACGCAGTATTTT | CASSHPPGQGVGDTQYF
NA | TRBJ2-1 | NA | TRBV7-8 | TGTGCCAGCAGCTTAGCAGACCCACTACCCGGGGCCTACAATGAGCAGTTCTTC | CASSLADPLPGAYNEQFF
TRBD2 | TRBJ2-3 | few | TRBV28 | TGTGCCAGCAGTTCGTCCGGGACTAGCGGAGATACGCAGTATTTT | CASSSSGTSGDTQYF
TRBD1 | TRBJ1-2 | once | TRBV28 | TGTGCCAGCAGTTCATTCGGGACAGGGCTGAGCGGCTACACCTTC | CASSSFGTGLSGYTF
NA | TRBJ2-5 | NA | TRBV1 | TGCACCAGCAGCCAAGAAGGTAAGGGGGCCAGAGTAGAGACCCAGTACTTC | CTSSQEGKGARVETQYF
TRBD1 | TRBJ2-3 | NA | TRBV5-4 | TGTGCCAGCAGCTCCAGGGACAGACCAGATACGCAGTATTTT | CASSSRDRPDTQYF
TRBD1 | TRBJ1-1 | NA | TRBV29-1 | TGCAGCGCCAGGGACAGGGTGAACACTGAAGCTTTCTTT | CSARDRVNTEAFF
NA | TRBJ2-7 | few | TRBV18 | TGTGCCAGCTCCACAGGCTATCCCGCCTACGAGCAGTACTTC | CASSTGYPAYEQYF
NA | TRBJ2-5 | NA | TRBV28 | TGTGCCAGCAGTCGCGGGGAGACCCAGTACTTC | CASSRGETQYF
NA | TRBJ1-2 | NA | TRBV11-2 | TGTGCCAGCAGCTTAGTATGGGGCAGGATCAATTCTCGGGATGGCTACACCTTC | CASSLVWGRINSRDGYTF
NA | TRBJ1-5 | NA | TRBV28 | TGTGCCAGCAGTTCTCGGGACGGTTATAGGGGGAGGGATCAGCCCCAGCATTTT | CASSSRDGYRGRDQPQHF
NA | TRBJ2-2 | NA | TRBV7-5 | TGTGCCAGAAGCCCACCCAGGGGGCATGGGTACACCGGGGAGCTGTTTTTT | CARSPPRGHGYTGELFF
NA | TRBJ1-1 | NA | TRBV6-4 | TGTGCCAGCAGTTTCCGCAGCGGGTCAAATGAAGCTTTCTTT | CASSFRSGSNEAFF
NA | TRBJ1-2 | NA | TRBV25-1 | TGTGCCAGCAGTGAATTCGGCCAGGGGAGCTATGGCTACACCTTC | CASSEFGQGSYGYTF
NA | TRBJ1-4 | NA | TRBV28 | TGTGCCAGCAACTCACCGGGACTTTATGAAAAACTGTTTTTT | CASNSPGLYEKLFF
TRBD2 | TRBJ2-1 | NA | TRBV7-2 | TGTGCCAGCAGCTTATTTTCGGCTAGCGGGAACAATGAGCAGTTCTTC | CASSLFSASGNNEQFF
TRBD1 | TRBJ2-7 | NA | TRBV30 | TGTGCCTGGAGGAGGACAGGGGGAATTTACGAGCAGTACTTC | CAWRRTGGIYEQYF
NA | TRBJ1-1 | NA | TRBV5-6 | TGTGCCAGCAGCCCAGGACACCTGGTAGGGGGAACTGAAGCTTTCTTT | CASSPGHLVGGTEAFF
NA | TRBJ1-3 | NA | TRBV29-1 | TGCAGCGTAGACCTACAGGGCTCAGGAAACACCATATATTTT | CSVDLQGSGNTIYF
TRBD2 | TRBJ2-1 | NA | TRBV5-6 | TGTGCCAGCAGCACCACCTTAGCGGGAAGAAAGAGTGAGCAGTTCTTC | CASSTTLAGRKSEQFF
TRBD1 | TRBJ1-4 | NA | TRBV7-6 | TGTGCCAGCAGTCCGCACCGGGACAGAGGGATTGAAAAACTGTTTTTT | CASSPHRDRGIEKLFF
NA | TRBJ2-1 | NA | TRBV25-1 | TGTGCCAGCAGTTTACAGTTCATCGGTGAGCAGTTCTTC | CASSLQFIGEQFF
TRBD1 | TRBJ1-5 | NA | TRBV28 | TGTGCCAGCAGTCTGACAGGGAGCAATCAGCCCCAGCATTTT | CASSLTGSNQPQHF
TRBD2 | TRBJ2-7 | NA | TRBV6-6 | TGTGCCAGCAGTTATATGGAGCGGGAGGGCTACGAGCAGTACTTC | CASSYMEREGYEQYF
NA | TRBJ1-4 | NA | TRBV28 | TGTGCCAGCAGTTTGTCGGGGACTAATGAAAAACTGTTTTTT | CASSLSGTNEKLFF
TRBD2 | TRBJ2-2 | NA | TRBV19 | TGTGCCAGTAGTATCATCAGCGGGATCACCGGGGAGCTGTTTTTT | CASSIISGITGELFF
NA | TRBJ1-6 | NA | TRBV29-1 | TGCAGCGTTGGTACAGCCAGTAATTCACCCCTCCACTTT | CSVGTASNSPLHF
NA | TRBJ1-1 | NA | TRBV10-2 | TGCGCCAGCAGTGATCGGTCCTTGAACACTGAAGCTTTCTTT | CASSDRSLNTEAFF
TRBD1 | TRBJ1-4 | few | TRBV5-6 | TGTGCCAGCAGCCACGACAGGGGGCGACTCCCGGGTGAAAAACTGTTTTTT | CASSHDRGRLPGEKLFF
TRBD1 | TRBJ1-6 | NA | TRBV2 | TGTGCCAGCAGGGGACCCCCTTCGGACAGGGTGGGGTATTCACCCCTCCACTTT | CASRGPPSDRVGYSPLHF
NA | TRBJ2-2 | NA | TRBV7-2 | TGTGCCAGCAGCTATGGACAAACGAACACCGGGGAGCTGTTTTTT | CASSYGQTNTGELFF
TRBD1 | TRBJ1-2 | few | TRBV7-2 | TGTGCCAGCAGCATCACAGGGGTCCGCGGCTACACCTTC | CASSITGVRGYTF
TRBD2 | TRBJ2-1 | NA | TRBV15 | TGTGCCACCAGCAGAGGGGGTAGCGGGAGTAGGAATGAGCAGTTCTTC | CATSRGGSGSRNEQFF
TRBD1 | TRBJ2-1 | NA | TRBV7-9 | TGTGCCGGTGGGGACAGGGGGTCAGATGAGCAGTTCTTC | CAGGDRGSDEQFF
NA | TRBJ1-1 | few | TRBV6-6 | TGTGCCAGCAGCCGGCGGACTGAAGCTTTCTTT | CASSRRTEAFF
NA | TRBJ2-7 | NA | TRBV6-1 | TGTGCCAGCAGCCCCGGGGAAGGAAACTACGAGCAGTACTTC | CASSPGEGNYEQYF
TRBD2 | TRBJ2-1 | NA | TRBV18 | TGTGCCAGCTCACCCTCGACTAGCCCGGTAGGCAATGAGCAGTTCTTC | CASSPSTSPVGNEQFF
TRBD1 | TRBJ2-7 | NA | TRBV7-9 | TGTGCCAGCAGCAGACCGGGACAGGGGTCCTACGAGCAGTACTTC | CASSRPGQGSYEQYF
NA | TRBJ1-2 | NA | TRBV28 | TGTGCCAGCAGACTCCACCAATCTAACCTTAACTATGGCTACACCTTC | CASRLHQSNLNYGYTF
NA | TRBJ1-5 | NA | TRBV11-2 | TGTGCCAGCAGCTTAGGGGGTCGGGGGAGCAATCAGCCCCAGCATTTT | CASSLGGRGSNQPQHF
TRBD1 | TRBJ2-7 | once | TRBV5-4 | TGTGCCAGCAGCAACAGGGGGGCCTACGAGCAGTACTTC | CASSNRGAYEQYF
NA | TRBJ1-2 | NA | TRBV5-1 | TGCGCCAGCAGCCTGACAGAGGACGGCTACACCTTC | CASSLTEDGYTF
TRBD2 | TRBJ2-5 | NA | TRBV7-9 | TGTGCCAGCAGCTTTGTTGGCGGGGGGCCTCAAGAGACCCAGTACTTC | CASSFVGGGPQETQYF